This TCR beta chain was identified in a study of beta chain features in type 1 diabetes. TCRB transcripts that were expressed got sequenced, as all of the isolated RNA had been reverse transcribed. This table comes from immunoSEQ multiplex PCR, and its TCRdb copy is limited to in-frame clones, with some not included. This sample has 500,000 to 700,000 clones, with about a sixth found just once. The TCR sequence derives from a man between 18 and 29 years old in good health. Sequencing was performed on naive CD4+ T cells from blood.

In DNA form, the CDR3 reads TGTGCCAGCACCCAAACTCAATCCAATGAGCAGTACTTC. It is translated as CASTQTQSNEQYF. V gene TRBV6-5 combines with J gene TRBJ2-7, with D uncertain. Germline loops: CDR1 MNHEY, CDR2 SVGAGI. Deletions cut 7 bases from V and 7 bases from J, with 17 bases between. The CDR3 is 13 amino acids.